This TCR beta chain comes out of a study of blood T cells in healthy people across ages. Alongside a J-beta primer mix, a sample-barcoded 5' primer served in a second PCR lasting about 7 to 11 cycles. Each cDNA molecule was tagged by a template-switch adaptor that had 12 random nucleotides. In TCRdb, the 5' RACE reads were re-called with MiXCR into one record per CDR3 protein. In the table there are 550,000 to 750,000 distinct CDR3 sequences, approximately 21% of which are singletons. The V end lost 6 bases, the J end lost 1 base, and 13 bases lay between the germline ends. Germline CDR1 is DFQATT and CDR2 is SNEGSKA (reference sequence). CDR3 length equals 13 residues. Peripheral blood samples of 7.5 to 10 milliliters were drawn from each donor. Study-level findings and limits: A roughly linear fall in TCR beta diversity per million T cells was seen with increasing age.

This clonotype was counted a single time. Its antigen remains unknown. The sequenced sample was blood. The clonotype comes from a man between 65 and 85 years old in good health. The chain carries TRBV20-1 and TRBJ2-7; D gene unclear. DNA for the CDR3: TGCAGTGCAAATCACGTGGCTTCCTACGAGCAGTACTTC. It specifies CSANHVASYEQYF.